This paragraph covers one TCR beta chain sequence. Its specificity is unknown. This entry comes from a study of cytomegalovirus exposure and HLA in healthy donors. Study observations and caveats: Most observed TCR sequences were rare, whereas some public TCRs were detected in many donors.

60 Vbeta and 13 Jbeta primers were used in PCR. Only in-frame clones appear in the TCRdb table, and some are missing; sequencing was by immunoSEQ multiplex PCR. This repertoire includes 100,000 to 150,000 clones. The V gene's germline CDR1 is GTSNPN and CDR2 SVGIG (reference sequence). The CDR3 has 12 amino acids. Trimming took off 4 bases at V and 10 bases at J, with 14 bases between the two ends. The chain employs TRBV30 and TRBJ2-1, with a tentative D call TRBD1 (6 bases). Sequencing was done on a sample of PBMCs. This sequence originates from a woman aged 40-49 years in good health and CMV-seropositive. CDR3 amino acids: CAWTPTQGEQFF. The CDR3 nucleotides are TGTGCCTGGACCCCCACACAGGGAGAGCAGTTCTTC.